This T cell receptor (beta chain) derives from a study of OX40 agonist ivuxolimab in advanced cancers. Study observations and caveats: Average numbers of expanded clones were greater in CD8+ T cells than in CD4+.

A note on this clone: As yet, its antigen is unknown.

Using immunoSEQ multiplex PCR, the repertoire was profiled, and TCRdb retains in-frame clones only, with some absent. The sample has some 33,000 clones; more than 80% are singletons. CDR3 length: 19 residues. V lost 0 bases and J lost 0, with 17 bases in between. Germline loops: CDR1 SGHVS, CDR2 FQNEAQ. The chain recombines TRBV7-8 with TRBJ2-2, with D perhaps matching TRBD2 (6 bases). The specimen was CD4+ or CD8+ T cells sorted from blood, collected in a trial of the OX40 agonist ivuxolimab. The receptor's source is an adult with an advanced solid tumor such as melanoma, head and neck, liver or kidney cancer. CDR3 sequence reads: CASSLARVVLAANTGELFF. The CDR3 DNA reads TGTGCCAGCAGCTTAGCGCGAGTGGTATTAGCGGCGAACACCGGGGAGCTGTTTTTT.